This entry concerns a single TCR beta chain. Its matching antigen is unknown. These data come from a study of blood T cells in healthy people across ages. General study points: Diversity of TCR beta correlated strongly with naive T cell percentage. The study found more naive CD4+ cells and higher diversity in long-lived than aged donors. Calculation of diversity from one million T cells yielded estimates considered to be underestimates.

For every donor, a draw yielded around 9.4 milliliters of peripheral blood. This CDR3 has 13 residues. Trimming stripped 7 bases from V and 0 bases from J, with 10 bases between. Germline assignment: CDR1 DFQATT and CDR2 SNEGSKA (reference sequence). With a J-beta primer mix and a sample-barcoded 5' primer, a second PCR ran about 7 to 12 cycles. TCRdb reanalysed the 5' RACE reads using MiXCR and keeps one entry per CDR3 protein. The profile shows hundreds of thousands of distinct CDR3 sequences, roughly 30% of them singletons. The sequenced sample consisted of blood. The clonotype comes from a woman at least 80 years old in good health. The chain couples TRBV20-1 to TRBJ1-5; D remains ambiguous. CDR3 protein: CSGAEDSNQPQHF. For the CDR3, the DNA is TGCAGTGGAGCGGAAGATAGCAATCAGCCCCAGCATTTT.